These T cell receptor beta chains were read from a single sample in a study of blood T cells in healthy people across ages. TCRdb redid the calling of the 5' RACE reads with MiXCR, one entry per CDR3 protein. The sample contains 1,300,000 or so distinct CDR3 sequences, 55% to 75% of which appear only once. Sequenced sample: blood. These TCRs come from a man aged 18 to 30 in good health. CDR3s include the opening cysteine and the closing phenylalanine or tryptophan. The D gene is left open where the match is weak. Clone size is not always given. Where it is, it says once, few, many or a class for expanded clones.

clone size	V gene	J gene	D gene	CDR3 protein	CDR3 DNA
.	TRBV5-1	TRBJ2-1	TRBD2	CASSTGTSSYNEQFF	TGCGCCAGCAGCACCGGGACTAGCTCCTACAATGAGCAGTTCTTC
.	TRBV29-1	TRBJ2-3	.	CSVGRILSNTQYF	TGCAGCGTTGGAAGGATACTTTCAAATACGCAGTATTTT
.	TRBV12-3/TRBV12-4	TRBJ2-2	TRBD2	CASRPGGLGGTGELFF	TGTGCCAGCAGACCGGGGGGACTAGGGGGAACCGGGGAGCTGTTTTTT
.	TRBV4-1	TRBJ2-4	TRBD2	CASSQESTGAGAQEQYF	TGCGCCAGCAGCCAAGAAAGCACGGGCGCGGGAGCTCAAGAGCAGTACTTC
.	TRBV6-6	TRBJ2-3	TRBD1	CASSTPTGGSTDTQYF	TGTGCCAGCAGCACCCCGACAGGGGGTAGCACAGATACGCAGTATTTT
many	TRBV13	TRBJ2-7	TRBD2	CASSASGSSYEQYF	TGTGCCAGCAGCGCCAGCGGGAGCTCCTACGAGCAGTACTTC
.	TRBV10-3	TRBJ2-7	.	CAISAGDEQYF	TGTGCCATCAGTGCAGGGGACGAGCAGTACTTC
.	TRBV28	TRBJ1-2	.	CASCGAADRGVYGYTF	TGTGCCAGCTGTGGAGCTGCGGACCGAGGAGTCTATGGCTACACCTTC
few	TRBV3-1	TRBJ1-2	.	CASSQDLGLYGYTF	TGTGCCAGCAGCCAAGACCTAGGGCTCTATGGCTACACCTTC
.	TRBV29-1	TRBJ1-1	.	CSVEVEGPGAFF	TGCAGCGTTGAAGTTGAGGGCCCGGGGGCTTTCTTT
.	TRBV11-2	TRBJ2-6	.	CASRLSSSGANVLTF	TGTGCCAGCAGATTGAGCAGCTCTGGGGCCAACGTCCTGACTTTC
.	TRBV6-2/TRBV6-3	TRBJ2-3	TRBD2	CASSYLSGSIQDTQYF	TGTGCCAGCAGTTACCTCAGCGGGAGTATTCAAGATACGCAGTATTTT
.	TRBV3-1	TRBJ2-6	.	CASSFHTGTGANVLTF	TGTGCCAGCAGCTTTCATACAGGGACTGGGGCCAACGTCCTGACTTTC
few	TRBV6-6	TRBJ2-5	.	CASSRPMGDQETQYF	TGTGCCAGCAGCCGCCCTATGGGGGACCAAGAGACCCAGTACTTC
few	TRBV6-5	TRBJ2-3	.	CASSYGQFTDTQYF	TGTGCCAGCAGTTACGGGCAGTTCACAGATACGCAGTATTTT
.	TRBV6-5	TRBJ2-1	.	CASKEVSYNEQFF	TGTGCCAGCAAGGAGGTCTCCTACAATGAGCAGTTCTTC
.	TRBV7-2	TRBJ2-1	TRBD2	CASTSPGGHGEQFF	TGTGCCAGCACCTCGCCGGGAGGGCATGGTGAGCAGTTCTTC
.	TRBV29-1	TRBJ2-6	.	CSVGGEAAPTIPGANVLTF	TGCAGCGTTGGGGGGGAGGCGGCTCCTACTATACCTGGGGCCAACGTCCTGACTTTC
.	TRBV15	TRBJ2-7	.	CATSSYPTGLNYEQYF	TGTGCCACCAGCAGTTACCCCACAGGCCTGAACTACGAGCAGTACTTC
.	TRBV6-2/TRBV6-3	TRBJ2-7	TRBD2	CASSYLDGGAYEQYF	TGTGCCAGCAGTTACTTGGACGGGGGGGCCTACGAGCAGTACTTC
once	TRBV5-1	TRBJ2-3	.	CASSSAAARPDTQYF	TGCGCCAGCAGCTCCGCCGCAGCAAGACCAGATACGCAGTATTTT
.	TRBV20-1	TRBJ2-2	.	CSASVSGELFF	TGCAGTGCTAGTGTATCCGGGGAGCTGTTTTTT
once	TRBV29-1	TRBJ1-1	TRBD1	CSALQGANTEAFF	TGCAGCGCCTTACAGGGGGCGAACACTGAAGCTTTCTTT
.	TRBV2	TRBJ2-5	.	CASRNQGEETQYF	TGTGCCAGCAGGAATCAAGGGGAGGAGACCCAGTACTTC
.	TRBV25-1	TRBJ2-4	TRBD2	CASGRAGKNIQYF	TGTGCCAGTGGGAGGGCGGGCAAAAACATTCAGTACTTC
.	TRBV28	TRBJ2-4	.	CASSLGEGALENIQYF	TGTGCCAGCAGTTTAGGGGAGGGGGCCCTGGAAAACATTCAGTACTTC
few	TRBV5-6	TRBJ1-2	.	CASSLGAVWSYGYTF	TGTGCCAGCAGCTTGGGGGCTGTATGGAGCTATGGCTACACCTTC
.	TRBV12-3/TRBV12-4	TRBJ2-1	TRBD2	CASSSPGLAGGWAPQFF	TGTGCCAGCAGTTCTCCCGGGCTAGCGGGGGGCTGGGCTCCTCAGTTCTTC
.	TRBV27	TRBJ1-4	.	CASSPRVRAPSEKLFF	TGTGCCAGCAGTCCTAGGGTCCGGGCTCCCTCTGAAAAACTGTTTTTT
.	TRBV2	TRBJ1-4	.	CASSEAVGGKLFF	TGTGCCAGCAGTGAAGCGGTGGGCGGAAAACTGTTTTTT
.	TRBV20-1	TRBJ1-2	.	CSASPQWFNYGYTF	TGCAGTGCTAGCCCCCAATGGTTTAACTATGGCTACACCTTC
.	TRBV4-2	TRBJ2-2	TRBD2	CASSSTSGVNTGELFF	TGTGCCAGCAGCTCCACTAGCGGGGTGAACACCGGGGAGCTGTTTTTT
few	TRBV2	TRBJ1-1	.	CASGRGGLLMNTEAFF	TGTGCCAGCGGGCGAGGAGGGCTCTTAATGAACACTGAAGCTTTCTTT
.	TRBV13	TRBJ2-1	TRBD2	CASSPEWGLAGSSYNEQFF	TGTGCCAGCAGCCCCGAGTGGGGACTAGCGGGAAGCTCCTACAATGAGCAGTTCTTC
.	TRBV11-2	TRBJ2-7	.	CASSFFVIPYEQYF	TGTGCCAGCAGCTTTTTTGTGATTCCCTACGAGCAGTACTTC
.	TRBV28	TRBJ2-4	.	CASSRPRTLNIQYF	TGTGCCAGCAGCCGCCCAAGAACCCTAAACATTCAGTACTTC
.	TRBV6-1	TRBJ1-1	TRBD1	CASSEAHRGSFWTEAFF	TGTGCCAGCAGTGAAGCCCACAGGGGTTCGTTTTGGACTGAAGCTTTCTTT
.	TRBV20-1	TRBJ1-2	.	CSARAARTPYNYGYTF	TGCAGTGCTAGAGCTGCCCGGACACCTTATAACTATGGCTACACCTTC